This T cell receptor beta chain originates from a study of neurological immune-mediated disorders. General study findings and limits: With the multiple sclerosis repertoire cluster, none of the clinical or MRI features showed an association.

This CDR3 contains 16 residues. CDR1 and CDR2 from the germline V gene are SGDLS and YYNGEE. V was cut by 0 bases and J by 0 bases, with 7 bases left in between. TCRdb used MiXCR to reprocess the 5' RACE reads, holding one entry per CDR3 protein. Of tens of thousands of distinct CDR3 sequences in the sample, 4.5% to 5.5% were seen once. This clonotype appeared many times. No antigen is known for it. The chain recombines TRBV9 with TRBJ2-6, with D possibly TRBD1 on 6 matching bases. Sequencing used PBMCs. The sequence was collected from a man aged 25-45 years with multiple sclerosis. This CDR3 reads CASSVGRGSGANVLTF. The CDR3 DNA follows: TGTGCCAGCAGCGTAGGCAGGGGCTCTGGGGCCAACGTCCTGACTTTC.